This is a list of T cell receptor beta chains from one sample in a study of cytomegalovirus exposure and HLA in healthy donors. TCRdb's table, derived via immunoSEQ multiplex PCR, lists solely in-frame clones and lacks some. The sample contains some 130,000 clones, around 80% of which appear only once. Sequences were obtained from PBMCs. These receptors all come from a female donor in good health and CMV-seronegative. Each CDR3 is given with its conserved first and last residue. D genes are given only for firm matches. Part of the rows lack a size; the others show once, few, many or a class for expanded clones.

V gene	D gene	clone size	J gene	CDR3 DNA	CDR3 protein
TRBV2	TRBD2	.	TRBJ2-5	TGTGCCACCACGGGACTAGCTGTGGAGACCCAGTACTTC	CATTGLAVETQYF
TRBV7-3	TRBD2	.	TRBJ2-5	TGTGCCAGCAGCTCCGGACTAGCGGGAGGGCCGCTGAAAGAGACCCAGTACTTC	CASSSGLAGGPLKETQYF
TRBV30	TRBD2	.	TRBJ2-1	TGTGCCTGGAGACTAGCGGGAGGCCTTGATGAGCAGTTCTTC	CAWRLAGGLDEQFF
TRBV5-1	.	.	TRBJ2-7	TGCGCCAGCAGCCCGGAGGCCCTCTCCTACGAGCAGTACTTC	CASSPEALSYEQYF
TRBV12-5	.	.	TRBJ2-5	TGTGCTAGTGGTTTGGGCGCAAGCGAGACCCAGTACTTC	CASGLGASETQYF
TRBV7-9	.	.	TRBJ1-1	TGTGCCAGCAGCTTAGACGGGGGGACTGAAGCTTTCTTT	CASSLDGGTEAFF
TRBV7-9	.	.	TRBJ2-7	TGTGCCAGCAGCCCAAATGGAGCGGGTCCCTCCTACGAGCAGTACTTC	CASSPNGAGPSYEQYF
TRBV27	TRBD1	.	TRBJ1-5	TGTGCCAGCAGTTTGGGACAGGGACAACAGCCCCAGCATTTT	CASSLGQGQQPQHF
TRBV4-1	.	.	TRBJ1-1	TGCGCCAGCAGCCAAGACACAGGGAACACTGAAGCTTTCTTT	CASSQDTGNTEAFF
TRBV21-1	.	.	TRBJ1-1	TGTGCCAGCAGCACCTACGACAGGGTGAACACTGAAGCTTTCTTT	CASSTYDRVNTEAFF
TRBV28	TRBD1	once	TRBJ2-5	TGTGCCAGCAGTTTTCTCATCGGGACAGGGAGGGAGACCCAGTACTTC	CASSFLIGTGRETQYF